A single sample gave rise to the 5 T cell receptor beta chains below, sequenced in a study of T cell responses to AZD1222 COVID-19 vaccine. The data were produced by immunoSEQ multiplex PCR, yet TCRdb's version contains in-frame clones alone and is incomplete. The sample gives 150,000 or so clones, 90% to 95% of which show up once; 1.4% is in the top ten. This specimen was peripheral blood, taken on day 0 of AZD1222 vaccination. The source of these receptors is an adult in good health.

This clone was observed a single time. The CDR3 loop is CASSARTSRGTGELFF. The DNA for the CDR3 is TGCGCCAGCAGCGCCCGGACTAGTCGGGGCACCGGGGAGCTGTTTTTT. This chain joins TRBV5-1 and TRBJ2-2; TRBD2 aligns across 7 bases. CDR3 length: 16 residues. The germline CDR1 and CDR2 sequences are SGHRS and YFSETQ. Unmatched junction bases numbered 10, after V lost 4 bases and J lost 4 bases.

The chain carries TRBV20-1 and TRBJ1-1; TRBD1 might be the D (5 bases). The CDR3 contains 11 residues. Germline CDR1 reads DFQATT; CDR2 reads SNEGSKA (reference sequence). Trimming took off 6 bases at V and 10 bases at J, with 15 bases between the two ends. CDR3 DNA sequence: TGCAGTGCCGGGGGAGCAGGGCGAGCTTTCTTT. Protein product: CSAGGAGRAFF.

V gene TRBV7-3 combines with J gene TRBJ1-2; tentative D call: TRBD1 (5 bases). CDR3 length: 14 amino acids. Germline-derived CDR1 and CDR2 are SGHTA and FQGTGA. V lost 2 bases and J 3 bases, leaving 10 bases between the germline ends. For the CDR3, the DNA is TGTGCCAGCAGCTTAGATGACAGTGACTATGGCTACACCTTC. Translated: CASSLDDSDYGYTF.

This chain links TRBV4-1 with TRBJ1-2; D is ambiguous. Germline V gene lookup returns CDR1 MGHRA and CDR2 YSYEKL. V was trimmed by 0 bases and J by 0 bases, leaving 8 bases between them. The CDR3 has 15 residues. CDR3 protein: CASSQDGVANYGYTF. CDR3 coding DNA: TGCGCCAGCAGCCAAGATGGGGTCGCTAACTATGGCTACACCTTC.

The J gene is TRBJ1-1, the V gene TRBV7-9; D is ambiguous. This CDR3 spans 16 amino acids. CDR1 and CDR2 from the germline V gene are SEHNR and FQNEAQ (reference sequence). The V end was cut by 5 bases, the J end by 6 bases, with 22 bases between. The CDR3 nucleotides are TGTGCCAGCAGCCAGACGCGGCGGGGAAGGTTCCCTGAAGCTTTCTTT. Its translation is CASSQTRRGRFPEAFF.